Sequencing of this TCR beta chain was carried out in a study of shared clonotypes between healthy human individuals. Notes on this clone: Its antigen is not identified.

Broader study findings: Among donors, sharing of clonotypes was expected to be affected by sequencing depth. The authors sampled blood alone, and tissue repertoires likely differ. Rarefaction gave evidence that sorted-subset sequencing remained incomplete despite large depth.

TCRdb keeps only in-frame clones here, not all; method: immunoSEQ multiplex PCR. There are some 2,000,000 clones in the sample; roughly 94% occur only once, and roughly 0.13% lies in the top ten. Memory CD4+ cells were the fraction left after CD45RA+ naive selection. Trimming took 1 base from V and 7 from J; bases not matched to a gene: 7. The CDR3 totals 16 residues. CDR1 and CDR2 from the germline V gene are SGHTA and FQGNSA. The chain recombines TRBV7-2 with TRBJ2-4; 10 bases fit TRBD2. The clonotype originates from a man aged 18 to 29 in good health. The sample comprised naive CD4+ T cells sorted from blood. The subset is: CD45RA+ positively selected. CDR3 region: CASSLGFLAGVNIQYF. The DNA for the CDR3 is TGTGCCAGCAGCTTAGGCTTCCTAGCGGGAGTTAACATTCAGTACTTC.